The 10 T cell receptor beta chains below were found in one sample sequenced in a study of radiotherapy plus CTLA-4 blockade in lung cancer. Assay: immunoSEQ multiplex PCR; the TCRdb copy retains only in-frame clones and omits some. The sample holds 24,000 or so clones, 70% to 75% seen once. Sequencing used peripheral blood, obtained from a patient treated with radiotherapy plus ipilimumab. The source of these receptors is a human donor with non-small cell lung cancer whose response to radiotherapy plus ipilimumab could not be evaluated.

The DNA for the CDR3 is TGTGCCATCAGACCGACTAGCGGGAGTTACGCCGAAAGGAATGAGCAGTTCTTC. Residues: CAIRPTSGSYAERNEQFF. This chain joins TRBV10-3 and TRBJ2-1; TRBD2 aligns across 12 bases. Unmatched junction bases numbered 16, after V lost 6 bases and J lost 7 bases. This CDR3 is built from 18 residues. Germline CDR1 reads ENHRY; CDR2 reads SYGVKD.

With regard to this clone: At one end, the junction sequence differs from germline, possibly due to a read error. The chain has TRBV7-7 and TRBJ2-5, with D possibly matching TRBD2 (6 bases). Germline values: CDR1 SSHAT, CDR2 FNYEAQ (reference sequence). There are 15 residues in the CDR3. Here the CDR3 reads CASSRAAGYQETQYF. In DNA, the CDR3 is TGTGCTAGCAGCCGGGCGGCGGGGTACCAAGAGACCCAGTACTTC.

The rearrangement uses TRBV2 and TRBJ1-1, with 7 nucleotides matching TRBD1. With V trimmed by 6 bases and J by 3 bases, 10 bases remained unmatched. The germline V gene has CDR1 SNHLY and CDR2 FYNNEI. The CDR3 sequence is 15 residues long. The DNA for the CDR3 is TGTGCCAGCAGCTTAACAGGGGTTGGCTACACTGAAGCTTTCTTT. Its protein product is CASSLTGVGYTEAFF.

The chain joins TRBV6-5 to TRBJ1-6, with a weak D call TRBD1 (6 bases). V lost 7 bases and J lost 7, with 11 bases in between. Germline CDR1 and CDR2: MNHEY and SVGAGI. CDR3 length equals 13 residues. CDR3 protein: CASTGGQNSPLHF. The CDR3 DNA reads TGTGCCAGCACGGGGGGGCAGAATTCACCCCTCCACTTT.

The genes are TRBV19 and TRBJ2-7; 8 bases fit TRBD2. The CDR3 has 12 residues. V lost 6 bases and J lost 7; bases outside the gene matches: 5. CDR1 and CDR2 from the germline V gene are LNHDA and SQIVND (reference sequence). CDR3 nucleotides: TGTGCCAGTAGCCTTTCGGGGGGGGAGCAGTACTTC. This gives the protein CASSLSGGEQYF.

This clone was detected once. The gene calls are TRBV7-2 and TRBJ2-7, with TRBD1 as a possible D gene (6 bases). Germline CDR1 SGHTA, CDR2 FQGNSA. V lost 2 bases and J 4 bases, leaving 12 bases between the germline ends. The CDR3 runs 14 residues. CDR3 coding DNA: TGTGCCAGCAGCTTACAGGGGTGGGGGTACGAGCAGTACTTC. Amino acids: CASSLQGWGYEQYF.

The chain is built from TRBV7-2 and TRBJ2-7, with 9 bases aligning to TRBD2. Unmatched junction bases numbered 4, after V lost 2 bases and J lost 2 bases. Germline CDR1 reads SGHTA; CDR2 reads FQGNSA. The CDR3 has 15 amino acids. In DNA form, the CDR3 reads TGTGCCAGCAGCTTAAGGGCGGGAGGGACCTACGAGCAGTACTTC. Amino acid sequence: CASSLRAGGTYEQYF. The entire variable domain, with the rest obtained from reference TRBV7-2 and TRBJ2-7, is as follows: GAGVSQSPSNKVTEKGKDVELRCDPISGHTALYWYRQSLGQGLEFLIYFQGNSAPDKSGLPSDRFSAERTGGSVSTLTIQRTQQEDSAVYLCASSLRAGGTYEQYFGPGTRLTVT.

This clone was found a few times. The chain joins TRBV6-1 to TRBJ2-5; D not resolved. V was shortened by 4 bases and J by 7 bases, with 13 bases between the two germline ends. This CDR3 contains 13 residues. Germline CDR1 is MNHNS and CDR2 is SASEGT. CDR3: CASSATQEGTQYF. DNA for the CDR3: TGTGCCAGCAGTGCAACTCAGGAAGGGACCCAGTACTTC.

The rearrangement links TRBV7-8 to TRBJ2-1; 7 bases are a match to TRBD2. The CDR3 extends over 15 amino acids. After removal of 0 bases from V and 4 bases from J, the junction contained 3 bases not matched to a gene. The germline CDR1 and CDR2 sequences are SGHVS and FQNEAQ. The CDR3 coding sequence is TGTGCCAGCAGCTTAGCAACGGGGGGTTACAATGAGCAGTTCTTC. It is translated as CASSLATGGYNEQFF.

This clone has just one count. This rearrangement joins TRBV5-6 to TRBJ2-7; 9 nucleotides agree with TRBD1. This CDR3 has 17 residues. The germline V gene has CDR1 SGHDT and CDR2 YYEEEE. V lost 6 bases, J lost 3 bases, and 16 bases stayed unmatched. The CDR3 is CASTSSLGTGWFYEQYF. Here the CDR3 DNA reads TGTGCCAGCACCTCATCCCTCGGGACAGGGTGGTTCTACGAGCAGTACTTC. Together with reference TRBV5-6 and TRBJ2-7, the CDR3 gives the full variable domain: DAGVTQSPTHLIKTRGQQVTLRCSPKSGHDTVSWYQQALGQGPQFIFQYYEEEERQRGNFPDRFSGHQFPNYSSELNVNALLLGDSALYLCASTSSLGTGWFYEQYFGPGTRLTVT.